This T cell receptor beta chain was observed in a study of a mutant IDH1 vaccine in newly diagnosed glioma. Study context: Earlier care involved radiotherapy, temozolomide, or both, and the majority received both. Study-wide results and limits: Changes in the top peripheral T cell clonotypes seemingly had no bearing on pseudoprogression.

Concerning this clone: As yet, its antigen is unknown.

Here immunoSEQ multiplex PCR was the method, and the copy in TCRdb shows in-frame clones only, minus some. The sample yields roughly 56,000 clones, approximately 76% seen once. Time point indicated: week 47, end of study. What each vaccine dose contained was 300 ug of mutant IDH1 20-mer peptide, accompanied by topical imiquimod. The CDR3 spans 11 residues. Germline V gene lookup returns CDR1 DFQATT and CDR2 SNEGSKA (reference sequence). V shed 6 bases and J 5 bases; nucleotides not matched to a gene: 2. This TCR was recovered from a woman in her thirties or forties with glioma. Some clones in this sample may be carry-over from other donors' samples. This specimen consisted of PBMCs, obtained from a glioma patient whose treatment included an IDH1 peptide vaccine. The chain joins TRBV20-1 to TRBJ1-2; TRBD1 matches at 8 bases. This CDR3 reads CSAGQVYGYTF. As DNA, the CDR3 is TGCAGTGCGGGACAGGTTTATGGCTACACCTTC.